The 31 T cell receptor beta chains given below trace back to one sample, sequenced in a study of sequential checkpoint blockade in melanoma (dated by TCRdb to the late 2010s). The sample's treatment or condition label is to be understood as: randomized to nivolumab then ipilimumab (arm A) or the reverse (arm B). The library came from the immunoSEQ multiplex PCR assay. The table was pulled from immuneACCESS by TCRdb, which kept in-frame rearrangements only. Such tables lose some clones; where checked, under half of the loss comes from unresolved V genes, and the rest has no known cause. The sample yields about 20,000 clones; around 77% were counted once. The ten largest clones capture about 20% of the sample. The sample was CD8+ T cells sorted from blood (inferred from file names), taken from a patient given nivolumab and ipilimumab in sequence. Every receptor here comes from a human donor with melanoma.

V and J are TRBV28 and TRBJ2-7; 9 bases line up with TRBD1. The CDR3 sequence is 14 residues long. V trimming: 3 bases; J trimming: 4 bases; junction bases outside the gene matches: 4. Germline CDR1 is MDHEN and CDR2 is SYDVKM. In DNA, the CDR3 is TGTGCCAGCAGTTTCACAGGGGGCGCTTACGAGCAGTACTTC. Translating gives CASSFTGGAYEQYF. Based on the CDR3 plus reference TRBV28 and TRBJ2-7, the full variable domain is DVKVTQSSRYLVKRTGEKVFLECVQDMDHENMFWYRQDPGLGLRLIYFSYDVKMKEKGDIPEGYSVSREKKERFSLILESASTNQTSMYLCASSFTGGAYEQYFGPGTRLTVT.

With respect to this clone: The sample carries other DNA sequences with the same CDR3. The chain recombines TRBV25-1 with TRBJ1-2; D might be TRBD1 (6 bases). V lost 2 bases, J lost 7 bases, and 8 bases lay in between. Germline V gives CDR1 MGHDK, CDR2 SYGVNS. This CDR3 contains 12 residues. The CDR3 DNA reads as TGTGCCAGCAGTGAAGTCAGGGGTGGCTACACCTTC. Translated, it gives CASSEVRGGYTF.

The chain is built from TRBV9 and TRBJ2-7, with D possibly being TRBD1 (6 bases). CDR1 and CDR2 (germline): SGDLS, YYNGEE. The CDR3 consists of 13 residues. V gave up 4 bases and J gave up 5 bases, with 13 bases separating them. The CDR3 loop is CASSPRGFNEQYF. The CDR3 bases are TGTGCCAGCAGCCCCAGGGGTTTCAACGAGCAGTACTTC.

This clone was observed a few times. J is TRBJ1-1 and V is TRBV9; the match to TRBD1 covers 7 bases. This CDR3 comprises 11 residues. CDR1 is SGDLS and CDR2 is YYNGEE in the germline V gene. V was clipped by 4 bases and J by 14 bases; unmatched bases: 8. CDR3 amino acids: CASSPTGEGFF. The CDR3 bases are TGTGCCAGCAGCCCTACAGGGGAAGGCTTCTTT.

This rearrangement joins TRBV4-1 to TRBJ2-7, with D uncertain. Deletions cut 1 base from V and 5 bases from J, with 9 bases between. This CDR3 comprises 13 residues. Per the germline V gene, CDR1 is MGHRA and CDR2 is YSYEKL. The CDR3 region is CASSQGYQDEQYF. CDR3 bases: TGCGCCAGCAGCCAAGGGTATCAGGACGAGCAGTACTTC.

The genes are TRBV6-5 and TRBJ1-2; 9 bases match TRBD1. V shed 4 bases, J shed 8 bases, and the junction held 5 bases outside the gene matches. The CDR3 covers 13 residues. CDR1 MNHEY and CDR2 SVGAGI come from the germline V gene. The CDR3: CASSFGTGNGYTF. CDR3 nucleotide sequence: TGTGCCAGCAGTTTCGGGACAGGGAACGGCTACACCTTC.

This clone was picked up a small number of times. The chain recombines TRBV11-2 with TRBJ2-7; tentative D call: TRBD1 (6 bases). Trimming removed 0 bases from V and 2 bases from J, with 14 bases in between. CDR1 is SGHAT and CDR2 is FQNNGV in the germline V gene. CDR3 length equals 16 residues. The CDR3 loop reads CASSLDRAAGAYEQYF. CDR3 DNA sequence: TGTGCCAGCAGCTTAGATAGAGCGGCAGGGGCCTACGAGCAGTACTTC.

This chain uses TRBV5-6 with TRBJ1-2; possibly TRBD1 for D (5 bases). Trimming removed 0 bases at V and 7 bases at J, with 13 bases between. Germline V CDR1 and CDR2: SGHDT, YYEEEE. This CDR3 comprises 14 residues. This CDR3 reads CASSLGRALGGYTF. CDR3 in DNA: TGTGCCAGCAGCTTGGGCAGGGCCCTGGGTGGCTACACCTTC.

In DNA, the CDR3 is TGTGCCATCAGTGGCCGGGACAGGAACACTGAAGCTTTCTTT. Protein sequence: CAISGRDRNTEAFF. This rearrangement joins TRBV10-3 to TRBJ1-1, with 7 bases fitting TRBD1. Germline CDR1 and CDR2: ENHRY and SYGVKD. V gave up 4 bases and J gave up 1 base; unmatched junction bases: 3. This CDR3 spans 14 amino acids.

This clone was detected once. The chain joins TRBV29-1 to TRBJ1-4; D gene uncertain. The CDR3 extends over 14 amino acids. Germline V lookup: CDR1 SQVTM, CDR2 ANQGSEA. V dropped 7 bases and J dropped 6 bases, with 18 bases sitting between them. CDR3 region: CSGAGGGKDEKLFF. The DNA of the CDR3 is TGCAGCGGCGCCGGAGGAGGGAAGGATGAAAAACTGTTTTTT.

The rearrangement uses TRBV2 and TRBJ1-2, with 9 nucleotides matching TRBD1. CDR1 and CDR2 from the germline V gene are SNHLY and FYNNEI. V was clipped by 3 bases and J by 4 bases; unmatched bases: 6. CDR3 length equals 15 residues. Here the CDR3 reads CASSDPGTGIYGYTF. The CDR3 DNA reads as TGTGCCAGCAGTGACCCCGGGACAGGGATCTATGGCTACACCTTC.

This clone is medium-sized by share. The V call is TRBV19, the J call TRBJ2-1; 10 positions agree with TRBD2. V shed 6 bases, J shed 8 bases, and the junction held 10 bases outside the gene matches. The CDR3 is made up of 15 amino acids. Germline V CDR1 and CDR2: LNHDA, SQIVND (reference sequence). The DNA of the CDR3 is TGTGCCAGTAGGGAGCGAGCGGGAGGGCCTGATGAGCAGTTCTTC. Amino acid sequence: CASRERAGGPDEQFF.

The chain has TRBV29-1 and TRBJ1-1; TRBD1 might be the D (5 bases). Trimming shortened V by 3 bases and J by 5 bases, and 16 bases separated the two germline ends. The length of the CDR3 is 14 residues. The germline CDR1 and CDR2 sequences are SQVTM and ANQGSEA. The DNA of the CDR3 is TGCAGCGTTGATAAGGGGCCCGAGAGGACTGAAGCTTTCTTT. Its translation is CSVDKGPERTEAFF.

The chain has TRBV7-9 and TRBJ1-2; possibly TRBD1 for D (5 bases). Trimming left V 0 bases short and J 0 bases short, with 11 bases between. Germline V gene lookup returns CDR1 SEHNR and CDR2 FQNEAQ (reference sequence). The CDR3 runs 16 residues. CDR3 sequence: CASSLALRGTNYGYTF. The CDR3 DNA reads TGTGCCAGCAGCTTAGCGCTAAGGGGCACTAACTATGGCTACACCTTC.

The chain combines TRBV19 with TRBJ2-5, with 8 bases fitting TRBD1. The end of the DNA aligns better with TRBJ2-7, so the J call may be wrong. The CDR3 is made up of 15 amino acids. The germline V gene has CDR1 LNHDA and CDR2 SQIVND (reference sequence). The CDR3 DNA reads TGTGCCAGTAGTATTGTGACAGGGGCTACCTACGAGCAGTACTTC. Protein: CASSIVTGATYEQYF.

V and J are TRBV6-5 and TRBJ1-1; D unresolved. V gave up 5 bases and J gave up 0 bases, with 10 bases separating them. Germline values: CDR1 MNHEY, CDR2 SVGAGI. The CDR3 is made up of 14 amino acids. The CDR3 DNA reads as TGTGCCAGCAGTCCCTGGACTGTGAACACTGAAGCTTTCTTT. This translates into CASSPWTVNTEAFF.

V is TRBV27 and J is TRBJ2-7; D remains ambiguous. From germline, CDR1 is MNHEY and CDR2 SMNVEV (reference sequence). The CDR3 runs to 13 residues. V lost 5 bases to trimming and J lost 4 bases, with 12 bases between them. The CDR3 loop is CASSVAELYEQYF. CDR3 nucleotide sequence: TGTGCCAGCAGTGTGGCAGAATTGTACGAGCAGTACTTC.

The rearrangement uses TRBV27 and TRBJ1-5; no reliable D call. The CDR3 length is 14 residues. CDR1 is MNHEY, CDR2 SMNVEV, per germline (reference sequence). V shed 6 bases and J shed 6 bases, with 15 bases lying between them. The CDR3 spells CASSPQPSPQPQHF. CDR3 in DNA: TGTGCCAGCAGCCCACAACCCTCCCCTCAGCCCCAGCATTTT.

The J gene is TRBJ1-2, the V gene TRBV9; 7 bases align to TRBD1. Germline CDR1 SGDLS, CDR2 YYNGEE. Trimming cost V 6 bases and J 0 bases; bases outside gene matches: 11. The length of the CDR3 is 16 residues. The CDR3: CASTQTDRSSNYGYTF. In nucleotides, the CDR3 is TGTGCCAGCACCCAGACGGACAGGAGCTCTAACTATGGCTACACCTTC.

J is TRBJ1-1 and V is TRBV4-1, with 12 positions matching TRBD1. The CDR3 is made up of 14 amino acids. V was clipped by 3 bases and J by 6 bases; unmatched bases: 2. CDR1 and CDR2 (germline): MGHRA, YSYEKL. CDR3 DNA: TGCGCCAGCAGCCAGGGACAGGGGGCTCCTGAAGCTTTCTTT. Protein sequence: CASSQGQGAPEAFF.

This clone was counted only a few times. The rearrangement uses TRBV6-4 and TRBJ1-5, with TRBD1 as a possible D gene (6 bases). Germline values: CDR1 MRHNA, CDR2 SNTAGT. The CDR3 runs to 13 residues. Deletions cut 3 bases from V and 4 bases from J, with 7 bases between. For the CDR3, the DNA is TGTGCCAGCAGTGAGGGGGCAAATCAGCCCCAGCATTTT. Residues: CASSEGANQPQHF.

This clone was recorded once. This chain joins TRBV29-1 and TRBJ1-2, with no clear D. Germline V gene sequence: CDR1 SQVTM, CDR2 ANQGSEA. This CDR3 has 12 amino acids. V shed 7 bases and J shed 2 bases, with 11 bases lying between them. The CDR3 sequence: CSGGIYNYGYTF. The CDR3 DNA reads TGCAGCGGCGGGATTTACAACTATGGCTACACCTTC.

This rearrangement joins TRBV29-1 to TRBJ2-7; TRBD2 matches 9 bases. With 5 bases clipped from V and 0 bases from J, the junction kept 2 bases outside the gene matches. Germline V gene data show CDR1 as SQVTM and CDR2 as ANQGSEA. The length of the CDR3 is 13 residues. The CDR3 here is CSVRTSDSYEQYF. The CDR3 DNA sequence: TGCAGCGTTAGGACTAGCGACTCCTACGAGCAGTACTTC.

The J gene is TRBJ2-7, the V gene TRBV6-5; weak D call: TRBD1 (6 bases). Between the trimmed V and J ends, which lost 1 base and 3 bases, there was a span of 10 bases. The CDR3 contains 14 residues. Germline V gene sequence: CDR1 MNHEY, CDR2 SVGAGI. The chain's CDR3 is CASSYLGARYEQYF. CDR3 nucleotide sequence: TGTGCCAGCAGTTACTTGGGGGCCCGCTACGAGCAGTACTTC.

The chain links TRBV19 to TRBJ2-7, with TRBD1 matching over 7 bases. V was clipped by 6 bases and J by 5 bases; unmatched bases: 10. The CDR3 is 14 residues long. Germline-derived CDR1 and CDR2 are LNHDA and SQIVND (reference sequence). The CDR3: CASSPGRGHNEQYF. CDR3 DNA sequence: TGTGCCAGTAGCCCGGGAAGGGGGCACAACGAGCAGTACTTC.

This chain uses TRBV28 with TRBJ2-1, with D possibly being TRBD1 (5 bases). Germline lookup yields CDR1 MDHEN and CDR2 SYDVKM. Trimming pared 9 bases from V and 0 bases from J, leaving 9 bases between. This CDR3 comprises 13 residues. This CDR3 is CASGASSYNEQFF. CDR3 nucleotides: TGTGCCAGTGGGGCAAGCTCCTACAATGAGCAGTTCTTC.

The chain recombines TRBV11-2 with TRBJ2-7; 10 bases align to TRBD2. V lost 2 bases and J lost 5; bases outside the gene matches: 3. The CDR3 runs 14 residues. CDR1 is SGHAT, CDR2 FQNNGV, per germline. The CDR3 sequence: CASSLKLAGNEQYF. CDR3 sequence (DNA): TGTGCCAGCAGCTTAAAACTAGCGGGAAACGAGCAGTACTTC.

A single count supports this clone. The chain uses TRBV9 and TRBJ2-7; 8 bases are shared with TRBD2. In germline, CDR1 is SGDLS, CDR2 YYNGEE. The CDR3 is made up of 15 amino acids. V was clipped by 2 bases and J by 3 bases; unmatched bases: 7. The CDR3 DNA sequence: TGTGCCAGCAGCGTCACGGGGACTAGGTTCTACGAGCAGTACTTC. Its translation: CASSVTGTRFYEQYF.

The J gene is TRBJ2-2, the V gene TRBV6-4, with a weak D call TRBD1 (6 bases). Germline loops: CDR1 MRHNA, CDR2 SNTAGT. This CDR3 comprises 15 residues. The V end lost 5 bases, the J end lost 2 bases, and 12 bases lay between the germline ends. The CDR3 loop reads CASSFRTDNTGELFF. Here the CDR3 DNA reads TGTGCCAGCAGTTTTCGGACAGATAACACCGGGGAGCTGTTTTTT.

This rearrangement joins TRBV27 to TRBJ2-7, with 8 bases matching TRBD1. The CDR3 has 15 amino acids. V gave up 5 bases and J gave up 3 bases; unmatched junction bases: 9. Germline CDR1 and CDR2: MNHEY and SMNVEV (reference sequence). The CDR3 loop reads CASSLSGTGNYEQYF. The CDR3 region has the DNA TGTGCCAGCAGTCTCTCCGGGACAGGTAACTACGAGCAGTACTTC.

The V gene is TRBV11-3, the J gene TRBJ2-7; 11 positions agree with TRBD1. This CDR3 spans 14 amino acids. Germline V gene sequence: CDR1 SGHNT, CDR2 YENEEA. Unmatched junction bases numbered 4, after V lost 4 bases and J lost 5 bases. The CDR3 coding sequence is TGTGCCAGCAGCTCCCGGGACAGGGGGAACGAGCAGTACTTC. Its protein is CASSSRDRGNEQYF.